This TCR beta chain was documented in a study of blood T cells in healthy people across ages. The CDR3 is made up of 12 amino acids. Germline V lookup: CDR1 SEHNR, CDR2 FQNEAQ (reference sequence). V gave up 7 bases and J gave up 5 bases, with 9 bases separating them. Donors were systemically healthy Caucasian individuals from Russia aged about 6 to 90 years. Primed by a sample-barcoded 5' primer and a J-beta primer mix, a second PCR proceeded for 7 to 11 cycles. TCRdb processed the 5' RACE reads anew with MiXCR; each CDR3 protein has one entry. The sample records about 1.5 million distinct CDR3 sequences, 35% to 45% being singletons. In the case of this clonotype: This may arise from a read error, as a much more abundant clone is one base away.

The TCR sequence derives from a woman younger than 35 in good health. Source material: blood. The chain recombines TRBV7-9 with TRBJ2-1; D not resolved. The CDR3 region has the DNA TGTGCCAGCAACTACATCAACAATGAGCAGTTCTTC. Its protein product is CASNYINNEQFF.